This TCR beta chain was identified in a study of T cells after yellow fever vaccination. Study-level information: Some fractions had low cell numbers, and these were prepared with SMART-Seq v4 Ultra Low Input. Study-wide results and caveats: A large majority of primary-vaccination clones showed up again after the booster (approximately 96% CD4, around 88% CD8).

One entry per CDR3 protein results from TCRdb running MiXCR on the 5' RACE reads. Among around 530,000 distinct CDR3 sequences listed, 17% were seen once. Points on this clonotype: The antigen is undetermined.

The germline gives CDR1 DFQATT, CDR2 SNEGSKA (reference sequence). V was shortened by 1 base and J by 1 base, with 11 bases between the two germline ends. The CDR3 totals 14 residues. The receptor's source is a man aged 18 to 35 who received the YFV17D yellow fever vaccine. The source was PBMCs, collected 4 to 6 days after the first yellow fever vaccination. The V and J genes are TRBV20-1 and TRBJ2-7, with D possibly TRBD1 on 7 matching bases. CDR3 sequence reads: CSARVAGQSYEQYV. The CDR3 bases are TGCAGTGCTAGAGTGGCGGGACAGTCCTACGAGCAGTACGTC.